This T cell receptor (beta chain) appears in the sequencing data of a study of blood T cell repertoires in COVID-19. Generated by immunoSEQ multiplex PCR, the TCRdb table keeps only in-frame clones and is missing some. Of 140,000 to 150,000 clones in the sample, around nine tenths were seen once. Source material: peripheral blood. This clonotype originated in a man in his 60s with active or convalescent COVID-19.

In nucleotides, the CDR3 is TGTGCCAGCAGGACAGGGGGCTTGGAGCAGTACTTC. This encodes CASRTGGLEQYF. This rearrangement joins TRBV2 to TRBJ2-7; 10 bases line up with TRBD1. Trimming at V came to 6 bases and at J to 7 bases, leaving 3 bases not matched to a gene. The CDR3 length is 12 residues. CDR1 is SNHLY, CDR2 FYNNEI, per germline.